The source of this T cell receptor beta chain is a study of blood T cell repertoires in COVID-19. Background on the study: Specimens from acute and convalescent COVID-19 originated in the United States, Italy and Spain. The cDNA or gDNA used as material had been derived from T cells, B-cell-depleted T cells, or PBMCs.

V shed 3 bases, J shed 5 bases, and the junction held 12 bases outside the gene matches. The germline V gene has CDR1 SGHRS and CDR2 YFSETQ. The CDR3 runs 16 residues. Data came from immunoSEQ multiplex PCR; TCRdb stores just in-frame clones and leaves some out. Here the sample spans a few hundred thousand clones, about 87% being singletons. Specimen: peripheral blood. The sequence came from a woman between 45 and 65 years old with COVID-19, enrolled during active disease. V gene TRBV5-1 combines with J gene TRBJ2-5; 8 bases line up with TRBD1. The CDR3 region has the DNA TGCGCCAGCAGCTACGGACAGGGCCGAAGAACGGAGACCCAGTACTTC. Encoded protein: CASSYGQGRRTETQYF. Supplemented by reference TRBV5-1 and TRBJ2-5, the full variable domain reads KAGVTQTPRYLIKTRGQQVTLSCSPISGHRSVSWYQQTPGQGLQFLFEYFSETQRNKGNFPGRFSGRQFSNSRSEMNVSTLELGDSALYLCASSYGQGRRTETQYFGPGTRLLVL.